Listed below are T cell receptor beta chains from one sample, sequenced in a study of shared clonotypes between healthy human individuals. Sequenced by immunoSEQ multiplex PCR; TCRdb stores in-frame clones only, minus some. The sample lists millions of clones, about 95% seen once, with 0.85% to 1.3% in the top ten. Sequences were obtained from naive CD8+ T cells sorted from blood. These receptors were obtained from a man younger than 35 in good health. Each CDR3 is given without its conserved first and last residue. Fields, in order: J gene, V gene, clone size, CDR3 length, CDR3 protein. The listing skips clone size in some rows; elsewhere it reads once, few, many or a size class.

TRBJ2-1 TRBV6-4 once 15 ASRNCDREGLKNEQF
TRBJ2-3 TRBV7-9 . 14 ASSTTSGGQTDTQY
TRBJ2-7 TRBV6-5 . 13 ASSYSASLPYEQY
TRBJ2-7 TRBV5-4 . 12 ASSLENRPYEQY
TRBJ2-7 TRBV6-1 . 12 ASSEEGLPYEQY
TRBJ1-1 TRBV7-8 . 13 ASSLVEGLNTEAF
TRBJ2-5 TRBV6-1 once 10 ASSLLRETQY
TRBJ1-1 TRBV5-1 . 12 ASSWGQGPTEAF
TRBJ2-2 TRBV6-5 . 13 ASSYLPSNTGELF
TRBJ2-5 TRBV5-1 . 11 ASSLYSGETQY
TRBJ2-7 TRBV5-6 . 11 ASSPGDTYEQY
TRBJ2-7 TRBV29-1 . 11 SVRQGSSYEQY
TRBJ2-7 TRBV5-8 . 12 ASSPGTGLYEQY
TRBJ2-2 TRBV7-9 . 13 ASSFLQTNTGELF
TRBJ2-1 TRBV10-3 . 12 AISVGLDYNEQF
TRBJ2-1 TRBV4-1 . 13 ASSQEQGMKNEQF
TRBJ2-3 TRBV4-1 . 15 ASSQAPRVQRTDTQY
TRBJ2-2 TRBV9 . 12 ASSVYRDPGELF
TRBJ2-5 TRBV2 . 10 ASSWGSETQY
TRBJ2-5 TRBV30 . 13 AWSVGQGARETQY
TRBJ2-1 TRBV7-9 . 13 ASSLEASSYNEQF
TRBJ2-3 TRBV30 . 13 AWASGLSSTDTQY
TRBJ2-5 TRBV5-5 . 15 ASSDTFGTGAGETQY
TRBJ2-7 TRBV7-2 . 12 ASSSQDRAYEQY
TRBJ1-2 TRBV6-5 . 13 ASSQGQGWNYGYT
TRBJ1-1 TRBV6-1 . 10 ASRPGGTEAF
TRBJ1-1 TRBV7-9 . 12 ASSLGQSNTEAF
TRBJ1-6 TRBV19 . 11 ASSMRSNSPLH
TRBJ1-4 TRBV7-6 . 14 ASSLASVATNEKLF
TRBJ2-3 TRBV7-2 . 12 ASSLVGITDTQY
TRBJ2-5 TRBV27 . 11 ASSYQGWKTQY
TRBJ1-2 TRBV15 . 12 ATTADKRGNGYT
TRBJ2-7 TRBV9 . 12 ASSKTGGSYEQY
TRBJ1-2 TRBV30 . 12 AWSVGNPNYGYT
TRBJ2-5 TRBV9 . 12 ASSASGGGETQY
TRBJ2-1 TRBV9 . 13 ASSLGLAAGNEQF
TRBJ1-4 TRBV7-9 . 13 ASSLLGITNEKLF
TRBJ2-5 TRBV27 . 13 ASSFTSGNQETQY
TRBJ2-5 TRBV5-1 . 13 ASSLAGWTQETQY
TRBJ2-7 TRBV5-1 few 11 ASSPTGPYEQY
TRBJ1-3 TRBV4-1 . 16 ASSPGSYAGGRENTIY
TRBJ2-7 TRBV15 . 13 ATSRGRDSSYEQY
TRBJ2-7 TRBV18 . 13 ASSPGTGKIYEQY
TRBJ2-7 TRBV29-1 . 12 SVAGGDSSYEQY
TRBJ1-1 TRBV25-1 . 9 ASSPGTEAF
TRBJ1-2 TRBV28 once 14 ASSDPPTDLFGGYT
TRBJ1-2 TRBV30 . 8 AWSHGSYT
TRBJ1-2 TRBV7-8 . 13 ASSLDVGAPYGYT
TRBJ1-6 TRBV4-1 . 17 ASSQDPVSAVNYNSPLH
TRBJ2-7 TRBV7-9 . 12 ASIPQGAEYEQY
TRBJ1-1 TRBV5-5 . 11 ASSWQENTEAF
TRBJ2-7 TRBV21-1 . 11 ASKGRETYEQY
TRBJ1-2 TRBV9 once 10 ASSVVGDGYT